This T cell receptor beta chain was found in a study of blood T cell repertoires in COVID-19 (dated by TCRdb to the early 2020s). In terms of the full investigation: Samples from collaborators originated in the United States, Italy and Spain and spanned both the acute and convalescent phases of COVID-19. Subjects who had been exposed to COVID-19, were actively infected with it, or had recovered from it provided the deeply sampled blood TCRbeta repertoires that made up the dataset. The samples were drawn from the first 160 participants of the ongoing ImmuneRACE study and from roughly 1,300 subjects provided by 6 global collaborators. Nearly every sample came with metadata listing a de-identified subject ID, COVID-19 status, age in years and sex. The repertoires were released in a freely available public database meant as a resource for research on the immune response to SARS-CoV-2. Where HLA class I and class II types were available, the types were taken from metadata supplied by the sample provider, not from assay-based typing. The material from the prospective study consisted of cDNA or gDNA derived from T cells, B-cell-depleted T cells, or PBMCs.

V drops 6 bases and J drops 2 bases, leaving 9 bases in between. The CDR3 numbers 13 residues from cysteine through phenylalanine. The CDR3 DNA has 39 bases and is translated from base 1. TCRbeta CDR3 regions were amplified from genomic DNA using the immunoSEQ Assay, a bias-controlled multiplex PCR. The published analysis was carried out like this. The number of nucleated cells in each sample was estimated from the amplification of reference gene primers within the assay. To quantify the absolute abundance of each unique TCRbeta CDR3 rearrangement, sequence reads were collapsed and filtered. For each sample, productive Simpson clonality was calculated by taking the square root of Simpson's diversity index across productive rearrangements. Drawn from immuneACCESS, this table holds only the in-frame rearrangements with V and J called that TCRdb kept. Clones are partly lost; checked studies trace under half to an unresolved V gene and leave the rest unexplained. From that table come the V and J calls and clone size; the DNA was used to work out D and trimming. Within this sample are about 92,000 clones, with 72% of them counted one time only. The biggest ten clones account for roughly 24% of the sample.

Broader findings and caveats from the paper: The amount of clinical and demographic metadata varied by source and participant and was provided uncurated.

For this clone: It has no known antigen specificity. No base qualities exist here, and no much larger clone lies one base off it.

Whole blood was collected in K2EDTA tubes by collaborating institutions according to the institutions' own protocols. For TCRbeta analysis, collaborators shipped samples in one of three forms: frozen whole blood, isolated PBMCs, or DNA extracted from either of those sample types. This TCR came from a woman aged 55-69 years in a cohort sampled during active or convalescent COVID-19. The sample consisted of peripheral blood. The rearranged chain carries TRBV12-3 or TRBV12-4 and TRBJ2-3; the best D guess is TRBD1, with 5 bases matching. The CDR3 is CASRWGFTDTQYF. The sequence in DNA is TGTGCCAGCAGATGGGGCTTCACAGATACGCAGTATTTT.